This T cell receptor (beta chain) is drawn from a study of patients and donors after allogeneic stem cell transplantation. Each CDR3 protein gets one entry after TCRdb re-called the RT-PCR reads with MiXCR. The sample comprises about 1,500 distinct CDR3 sequences, 27% of which are singletons, and about 39% rests with the top ten. By share, this clonotype ranks as medium-sized. V lost 5 bases to trimming and J lost 6 bases; unmatched junction nucleotides: 6. The CDR3 loop spans 13 amino acids. Germline-derived CDR1 and CDR2 are MNHEY and SMNVEV (reference sequence). The sequence came from a human donor who was either an allogeneic HSCT recipient or a stem cell or donor lymphocyte infusion donor (not recorded which). It is not recorded whose cells these are; they may come from a transplant donor. V is TRBV27 and J is TRBJ1-1; TRBD1 matches 7 bases. The sample comprised blood, either unsorted or a sorted T cell fraction (not recorded which). The CDR3 DNA follows: TGTGCCAGCAGTGATCAGGGGGTTCCTGAAGCTTTCTTT. It encodes CASSDQGVPEAFF.